Below are 14 T cell receptor beta chains sequenced from a single sample in a study of cytomegalovirus exposure and HLA in healthy donors. Data came from immunoSEQ multiplex PCR; TCRdb stores just in-frame clones and leaves some out. The sample lists approximately 160,000 clones; 84% were seen once. Sequencing input: PBMCs. The receptors originated from a man aged 25 to 40 in good health and CMV-seropositive.

V is TRBV28 and J is TRBJ2-7; 8 nucleotides align to TRBD1. This CDR3 spans 15 amino acids. Germline CDR1 and CDR2: MDHEN and SYDVKM. V shed 3 bases, J shed 2 bases, and the junction held 6 bases outside the gene matches. CDR3 nucleotide sequence: TGTGCCAGCAGTTTGCCCGGACAGGGTCCCTACGAGCAGTACTTC. Protein product: CASSLPGQGPYEQYF.

The chain uses TRBV5-4 and TRBJ1-2; 7 positions match TRBD1. Germline V gene sequence: CDR1 SGHNT, CDR2 YYREEE (reference sequence). This CDR3 has 14 residues. The trim removed 1 base at V and 4 bases at J, leaving 4 bases unmatched. CDR3 DNA sequence: TGTGCCAGCAGCTTGTCGGAGGGGGCCTATGGCTACACCTTC. This translates into CASSLSEGAYGYTF.

This chain connects TRBV7-7 to TRBJ2-5; D ambiguous. The CDR3 extends over 13 amino acids. Germline CDR1 and CDR2: SSHAT and FNYEAQ (reference sequence). V was cut by 5 bases and J by 3 bases, with 10 bases left in between. CDR3 region: CASSRYSEETQYF. The CDR3, as DNA: TGTGCCAGCAGCCGTTATTCTGAAGAGACCCAGTACTTC. The variable domain in full, with the rest retrieved from reference TRBV7-7 and TRBJ2-5, is GAGVSQSPRYKVTKRGQDVTLRCDPISSHATLYWYQQALGQGPEFLTYFNYEAQPDKSGLPSDRFSAERPEGSISTLTIQRTEQRDSAMYRCASSRYSEETQYFGPGTRLLVL.

This clone was recorded once. V gene TRBV11-2 combines with J gene TRBJ2-1; D may be TRBD2 (7 bases). The length of the CDR3 is 15 residues. Per the germline V gene, CDR1 is SGHAT and CDR2 is FQNNGV. Trimming left V 8 bases short and J 4 bases short, with 18 bases between. The CDR3 DNA follows: TGTGCCAGCCGGTGGGGGGGGCTAGAATACAATGAGCAGTTCTTC. Translating it yields CASRWGGLEYNEQFF.

The chain uses TRBV19 and TRBJ2-7, with 7 bases aligning to TRBD2. The CDR3 has 14 amino acids. CDR1 is LNHDA, CDR2 SQIVND, per germline (reference sequence). The ends lost 7 bases at V and 3 bases at J; junction bases unmatched: 9. CDR3 in DNA: TGTGCCAGTAAAGAAGGCGGGGGACTCTACGAGCAGTACTTC. Translation gives CASKEGGGLYEQYF.

V and J are TRBV7-2 and TRBJ2-1; TRBD2 agrees at 10 bases. This CDR3 is 17 amino acids long. V shed 8 bases, J shed 7 bases, and the junction held 17 bases outside the gene matches. Germline CDR1 and CDR2: SGHTA and FQGNSA. The CDR3 loop reads CASLGQLAGRVGNEQFF. The CDR3 nucleotides read TGTGCCAGCCTCGGCCAACTAGCGGGGAGGGTTGGTAATGAGCAGTTCTTC. Full variable domain (rest looked up from reference TRBV7-2 and TRBJ2-1): GAGVSQSPSNKVTEKGKDVELRCDPISGHTALYWYRQSLGQGLEFLIYFQGNSAPDKSGLPSDRFSAERTGGSVSTLTIQRTQQEDSAVYLCASLGQLAGRVGNEQFFGPGTRLTVL.

This chain connects TRBV28 to TRBJ1-4; no reliable D call. V shed 3 bases and J shed 6 bases, with 23 bases lying between them. The CDR3 loop spans 18 amino acids. Per the germline V gene, CDR1 is MDHEN and CDR2 is SYDVKM. Here the CDR3 DNA reads TGTGCCAGCAGTTTTCGGCCCTATACCGGGATGCTAGATGAAAAACTGTTTTTT. The encoded protein is CASSFRPYTGMLDEKLFF.

The J gene is TRBJ1-1, the V gene TRBV2, with 7 bases fitting TRBD1. Germline CDR1 SNHLY, CDR2 FYNNEI. Trimming took 4 bases from V and 4 from J; bases not matched to a gene: 6. CDR3 length: 14 residues. DNA for the CDR3: TGTGCCAGCAGTGCAGGGGGTAGTTTCACTGAAGCTTTCTTT. Protein product: CASSAGGSFTEAFF.

This sequence joins TRBV7-8 and TRBJ2-7; D not resolved. Trimming took 5 bases from V and 3 from J, leaving 29 bases between them. The CDR3 runs 19 residues. Germline-derived CDR1 and CDR2 are SGHVS and FQNEAQ. The CDR3 coding sequence is TGTGCCAGCAGCGCGTACTTTGGCGCCAGGTCGGCTACTGACTACGAGCAGTACTTC. Its translation is CASSAYFGARSATDYEQYF.

This sequence joins TRBV14 and TRBJ1-2; D is perhaps TRBD1 (5 bases). Germline V lookup: CDR1 SGHDN, CDR2 FVKESK. V lost 2 bases, J lost 5 bases, and 6 bases lay in between. This CDR3 has 12 amino acids. Here the CDR3 reads CASSQTGYGYTF. DNA of the CDR3: TGTGCCAGCAGCCAAACAGGTTATGGCTACACCTTC.

The gene calls are TRBV29-1 and TRBJ2-3, with D possibly being TRBD1 (5 bases). Looked up from germline, CDR1 is SQVTM and CDR2 is ANQGSEA. CDR3 length: 18 residues. V lost 1 base, J lost 3 bases, and 23 bases lay in between. CDR3 nucleotide sequence: TGCAGCGTTGAAGTTCAGGGCTCGGTGAGATTAGTGACAGATACGCAGTATTTT. Amino acids: CSVEVQGSVRLVTDTQYF.

The chain is built from TRBV30 and TRBJ2-5; D call uncertain. Germline CDR1 reads GTSNPN; CDR2 reads SVGIG (reference sequence). This CDR3 contains 14 residues. V was cut by 0 bases and J by 4 bases, with 12 bases left in between. DNA of the CDR3: TGTGCCTGGAGTGTACTGAGAACGGGAGAGACCCAGTACTTC. This translates into CAWSVLRTGETQYF. The variable domain in full, with the rest retrieved from reference TRBV30 and TRBJ2-5, is SQTIHQWPATLVQPVGSPLSLECTVEGTSNPNLYWYRQAAGRGLQLLFYSVGIGQISSEVPQNLSASRPQDRQFILSSKKLLLSDSGFYLCAWSVLRTGETQYFGPGTRLLVL.

This clone was recorded a few times. The J gene is TRBJ1-5, the V gene TRBV5-1, with D perhaps TRBD1 (5 bases). Germline values: CDR1 SGHRS, CDR2 YFSETQ. Between the trimmed V and J ends, which lost 2 bases and 0 bases, there was a span of 9 bases. The CDR3 loop spans 15 amino acids. Here the CDR3 reads CASSFQGDSNQPQHF. CDR3 DNA sequence: TGCGCCAGCAGCTTCCAGGGTGATAGCAATCAGCCCCAGCATTTT.

V usage is TRBV27 and J usage is TRBJ2-7, with 10 bases lining up with TRBD2. The CDR3 runs to 14 residues. Germline V gene sequence: CDR1 MNHEY, CDR2 SMNVEV (reference sequence). Trimming at V came to 2 bases and at J to 4 bases, leaving 2 bases not matched to a gene. CDR3 region: CASSLRTSGYEQYF. The CDR3 region has the DNA TGTGCCAGCAGTTTAAGGACTAGCGGTTACGAGCAGTACTTC.